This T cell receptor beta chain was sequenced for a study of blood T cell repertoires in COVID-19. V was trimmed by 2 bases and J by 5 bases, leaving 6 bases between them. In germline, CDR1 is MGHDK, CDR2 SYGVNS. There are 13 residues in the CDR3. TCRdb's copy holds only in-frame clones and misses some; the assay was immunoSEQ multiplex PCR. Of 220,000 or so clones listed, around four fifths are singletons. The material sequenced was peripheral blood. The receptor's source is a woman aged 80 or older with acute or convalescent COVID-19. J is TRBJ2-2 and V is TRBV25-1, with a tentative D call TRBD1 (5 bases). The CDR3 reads CASSERQTGELFF. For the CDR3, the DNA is TGTGCCAGCAGTGAACGACAGACCGGGGAGCTGTTTTTT.